This T cell receptor (beta chain) was recovered during a study of early stage breast cancer tumors. Study-level points and caveats: Chain pairing and CD4, CD8 or FOXP3 expression were not captured. Commonly generated sequences made up most enriched TCRB sequences shared between patients.

This clone was detected a few times. What it binds is not known. Measured with immunoSEQ multiplex PCR; TCRdb has only the in-frame clones, and not every one. Of approximately 75,000 clones in the sample, more than 70% were seen once. Trimming removed 8 bases from V and 4 bases from J, with 3 bases in between. CDR1 is MNHEY, CDR2 SMNVEV, per germline (reference sequence). The CDR3 has 10 amino acids. The sequence came from a person aged 35 to 50 with breast cancer. The sequenced sample was blood. V gene TRBV27 combines with J gene TRBJ2-1; the D is unclear. The CDR3 is CASGYNEQFF. The DNA of the CDR3 is TGTGCCAGCGGGTACAATGAGCAGTTCTTC.